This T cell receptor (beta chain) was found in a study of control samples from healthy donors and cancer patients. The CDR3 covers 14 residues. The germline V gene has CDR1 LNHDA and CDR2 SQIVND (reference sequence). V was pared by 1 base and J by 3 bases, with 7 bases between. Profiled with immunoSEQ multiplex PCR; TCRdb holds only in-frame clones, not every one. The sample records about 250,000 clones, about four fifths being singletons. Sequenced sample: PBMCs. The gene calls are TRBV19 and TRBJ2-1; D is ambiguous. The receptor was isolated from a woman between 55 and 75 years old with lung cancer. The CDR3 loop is CASSIGQDYNEQFF. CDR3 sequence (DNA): TGTGCCAGTAGTATAGGTCAGGACTACAATGAGCAGTTCTTC.